This TCR beta chain was identified in a study of blood T cell repertoires in COVID-19. CDR1 is ENHRY and CDR2 is SYGVKD in the germline V gene. The V and J ends lost 9 bases and 2 bases, in that order; junction bases with no gene match: 4. The CDR3 runs 12 residues. This clone appeared a single time. Per the authors' pipeline: Nucleated cell counts were estimated from reference gene primer amplification. Data came from immunoSEQ multiplex PCR; TCRdb stores just in-frame clones and leaves some out. V and J calls and clone size are copied from that table; D and trimming were computed from the DNA. The sample has about 480,000 clones, 89% seen once; the top ten hold 0.9%.

Sequencing was done on a sample of peripheral blood. This receptor was obtained from a man aged 18 to 29 with COVID-19, enrolled during active disease. The gene calls are TRBV10-3 and TRBJ2-7; 7 positions match TRBD1. The CDR3 reads CAISGQAYEQYF. CDR3 bases: TGTGCCATAAGCGGACAGGCCTACGAGCAGTACTTC.